The present T cell receptor (beta chain) was sequenced within a study of response to subunit inactivated influenza vaccine. Via MiXCR, TCRdb re-called the RT-PCR reads, giving one row per CDR3 protein. Here the sample spans roughly 630,000 distinct CDR3 sequences, 14% being singletons. In this sample, this clonotype is medium-sized. No antigen is known for it. Points from the study as a whole: It was the authors' suggestion that each seasonal influenza vaccination recruits few new T cells.

The receptor was derived from a man aged 45-65 years who received an inactivated influenza vaccine. Sequencing used PBMCs from blood, obtained around 15 days before vaccination.

CDR3 in amino acids: CASSPTTPGQGADTQYF. CDR3 nucleotide sequence: TGTGCCAGCAGTCCTACCACTCCGGGACAGGGGGCAGATACGCAGTATTTT. This sequence joins TRBV6-2 or TRBV6-3 and TRBJ2-3; 11 bases map to TRBD1. The CDR3 contains 17 residues. Per the germline V gene, CDR1 is MNHEY and CDR2 is SVGEGT. The trim removed 5 bases at V and 4 bases at J, leaving 11 bases unmatched.